This T cell receptor beta chain was sequenced in a study of cytomegalovirus exposure and HLA in healthy donors. Study as a whole: The approximately 110 validation repertoires were reported in a later analysis to have been generated on the same platform as the approximately 700 first-cohort repertoires.

Remarks on this clone: As yet, its antigen is unknown.

Generated by immunoSEQ multiplex PCR, the TCRdb table keeps only in-frame clones and is missing some. This sample has 100,000 to 150,000 clones, with roughly 87% found just once. This CDR3 comprises 15 residues. In germline, CDR1 is SGDLS, CDR2 YYNGEE. With 0 bases removed from V and 3 bases from J, the gap between germline ends came to 12 bases. Findings and limits, study-wide: Specific recognition of CMV antigens was confirmed in vitro for a few chains (all CMV-associated). There were some public TCRs occurring in many donors, but most TCR sequences were rare.

An approximately 130-subject validation cohort, separate from the approximately 670-subject first cohort, supplied the donors. The rearrangement joins TRBV9 to TRBJ1-1; D might be TRBD1 (5 bases). This sequence was found in a woman younger than 35 in good health and CMV-seronegative. The source material was PBMCs. The CDR3 loop reads CASSVDGHRYTEAFF. The CDR3 region has the DNA TGTGCCAGCAGCGTAGATGGACACAGGTACACTGAAGCTTTCTTT.